These T cell receptor beta chains were read from a single sample in a study of OX40 agonist ivuxolimab in advanced cancers. The assay was immunoSEQ multiplex PCR, and TCRdb's table has in-frame clones only and misses some. This sample has 80,000 to 100,000 clones, with less than 90% found just once. Sequenced material: CD4+ or CD8+ T cells sorted from blood, taken in a trial of the OX40 agonist ivuxolimab. All receptors derive from an adult with an advanced solid tumor such as melanoma, head and neck, liver or kidney cancer. Both conserved end residues are part of each CDR3. Fields, in order: CDR3 DNA, CDR3 protein, CDR3 length, V gene, clone size, D gene, J gene. A D gene is named only where the DNA matches it firmly. A row's size may be missing; if present it is once, few, many or a size class.

CDR3 DNA: TGTGCCAGCAGCCAAGACCCGGACACTTCCTATGGCTACACCTTC
CDR3 protein: CASSQDPDTSYGYTF
CDR3 length: 15
V gene: TRBV4-2
clone size: once
D gene: .
J gene: TRBJ1-2

CDR3 DNA: TGTGCCAGCCTTGCAGGAGGCAAAGTGGACTTC
CDR3 protein: CASLAGGKVDF
CDR3 length: 11
V gene: TRBV6-6
clone size: .
D gene: .
J gene: TRBJ2-7

CDR3 DNA: TGTGCCAGTAGTTTCACCGGGACATCGGGGTCCTTAGCTTTCTTT
CDR3 protein: CASSFTGTSGSLAFF
CDR3 length: 15
V gene: TRBV19
clone size: .
D gene: .
J gene: TRBJ1-1

CDR3 DNA: TGTGCCTGGGGTTCTGGAAACACCATATATTTT
CDR3 protein: CAWGSGNTIYF
CDR3 length: 11
V gene: TRBV30
clone size: .
D gene: .
J gene: TRBJ1-3

CDR3 DNA: TGTGCTAGTGGTTTCTCAGGGTCCTGGGAGACCCAGTACTTC
CDR3 protein: CASGFSGSWETQYF
CDR3 length: 14
V gene: TRBV12-5
clone size: .
D gene: .
J gene: TRBJ2-5

CDR3 DNA: TGTGCCAGTAGTCTCGGCGAAGGTGGGGTCTACGAGCAGTACTTC
CDR3 protein: CASSLGEGGVYEQYF
CDR3 length: 15
V gene: TRBV19
clone size: .
D gene: .
J gene: TRBJ2-7

CDR3 DNA: TGTGCCAGCGCAGGGAACGTGGGCGGCAATCAGCCCCAGCATTTT
CDR3 protein: CASAGNVGGNQPQHF
CDR3 length: 15
V gene: TRBV6-1
clone size: .
D gene: .
J gene: TRBJ1-5

CDR3 DNA: TGCGCCAGCAGCGCAATGGACGAGCAGTACTTC
CDR3 protein: CASSAMDEQYF
CDR3 length: 11
V gene: TRBV5-1
clone size: .
D gene: .
J gene: TRBJ2-7

CDR3 DNA: TGTGCCAGCAGCCCACAGAACACCGGGGAGCTGTTTTTT
CDR3 protein: CASSPQNTGELFF
CDR3 length: 13
V gene: TRBV7-9
clone size: .
D gene: .
J gene: TRBJ2-2

CDR3 DNA: TGTGCCAGCAGCTTAACGACTAGCGGGAGAGATACGCAGTATTTT
CDR3 protein: CASSLTTSGRDTQYF
CDR3 length: 15
V gene: TRBV7-3
clone size: .
D gene: TRBD2
J gene: TRBJ2-3

CDR3 DNA: TGTGCCAGCAGCATACAGGTGAACACTGAAGCTTTCTTT
CDR3 protein: CASSIQVNTEAFF
CDR3 length: 13
V gene: TRBV7-3
clone size: .
D gene: .
J gene: TRBJ1-1

CDR3 DNA: TGTGCAAGACTGGGACACCAAGAGACCCAGTACTTC
CDR3 protein: CARLGHQETQYF
CDR3 length: 12
V gene: TRBV12-2
clone size: .
D gene: .
J gene: TRBJ2-5

CDR3 DNA: TGTGCCTGGAGTGCAGCGGGAGTTGAGTACGAGCAGTACTTC
CDR3 protein: CAWSAAGVEYEQYF
CDR3 length: 14
V gene: TRBV30
clone size: .
D gene: TRBD2
J gene: TRBJ2-7

CDR3 DNA: TGTGCCTGGAGTTCTGGGGGAGTTAACGGGGAGCTGTTTTTT
CDR3 protein: CAWSSGGVNGELFF
CDR3 length: 14
V gene: TRBV30
clone size: .
D gene: .
J gene: TRBJ2-2

CDR3 DNA: TGTGCCAGCACGGGACAGCTGAACACTGAAGCTTTCTTT
CDR3 protein: CASTGQLNTEAFF
CDR3 length: 13
V gene: TRBV18
clone size: .
D gene: TRBD1
J gene: TRBJ1-1

CDR3 DNA: TGTGCCAGCAGCCGGTGGGGTAGCACAGATACGCAGTATTTT
CDR3 protein: CASSRWGSTDTQYF
CDR3 length: 14
V gene: TRBV5-4
clone size: once
D gene: .
J gene: TRBJ2-3

CDR3 DNA: TGTGCCAGCAGTAGGGGGCGGAACACTGAAGCTTTCTTT
CDR3 protein: CASSRGRNTEAFF
CDR3 length: 13
V gene: TRBV6-1
clone size: .
D gene: TRBD1
J gene: TRBJ1-1

CDR3 DNA: TGCGCCAGCAGCCTTTCAGGGGGAGGCACTGAAGCTTTCTTT
CDR3 protein: CASSLSGGGTEAFF
CDR3 length: 14
V gene: TRBV4-1
clone size: .
D gene: TRBD1
J gene: TRBJ1-1

CDR3 DNA: TGTGCCAGCAGTTCCGGACTAGCGGAGAACAATGAGCAGTTCTTC
CDR3 protein: CASSSGLAENNEQFF
CDR3 length: 15
V gene: TRBV6-6
clone size: .
D gene: TRBD2
J gene: TRBJ2-1

CDR3 DNA: TGCGCCAGCAGCTTTGACAGGCACTACGAGCAGTACTTC
CDR3 protein: CASSFDRHYEQYF
CDR3 length: 13
V gene: TRBV5-1
clone size: .
D gene: .
J gene: TRBJ2-7

CDR3 DNA: TGTGCCATAAACCCGACAGCCTCTGGAAACACCATATATTTT
CDR3 protein: CAINPTASGNTIYF
CDR3 length: 14
V gene: TRBV30
clone size: .
D gene: .
J gene: TRBJ1-3

CDR3 DNA: TGCAGCGTTAAATGGAGCAATCAGCCCCAGCATTTT
CDR3 protein: CSVKWSNQPQHF
CDR3 length: 12
V gene: TRBV29-1
clone size: once
D gene: .
J gene: TRBJ1-5

CDR3 DNA: TGTGCCAGCAGCTTGGCAGGGTGGGCCGGGGAGCTGTTTTTT
CDR3 protein: CASSLAGWAGELFF
CDR3 length: 14
V gene: TRBV11-2
clone size: .
D gene: .
J gene: TRBJ2-2

CDR3 DNA: TGTGCCAGCAGCCTGGGACATAGCTATGGCTACACCTTC
CDR3 protein: CASSLGHSYGYTF
CDR3 length: 13
V gene: TRBV7-9
clone size: .
D gene: .
J gene: TRBJ1-2

CDR3 DNA: TGCGCCAGCCGATTACCACAGGGCTATGGCTACACCTTC
CDR3 protein: CASRLPQGYGYTF
CDR3 length: 13
V gene: TRBV10-2
clone size: .
D gene: .
J gene: TRBJ1-2

CDR3 DNA: TGTGCCAGCAGTCAGGACTCTGGAAACACCATATATTTT
CDR3 protein: CASSQDSGNTIYF
CDR3 length: 13
V gene: TRBV6-6
clone size: .
D gene: .
J gene: TRBJ1-3

CDR3 DNA: TGTGCCAGCAGCTTGGGGCCAGGGGGGAACATTCAGTACTTC
CDR3 protein: CASSLGPGGNIQYF
CDR3 length: 14
V gene: TRBV7-2
clone size: .
D gene: .
J gene: TRBJ2-4

CDR3 DNA: TGTGCCAGCAGCTTAGGGGCGTCTCAAGAGACCCAGTACTTC
CDR3 protein: CASSLGASQETQYF
CDR3 length: 14
V gene: TRBV7-6
clone size: few
D gene: .
J gene: TRBJ2-5

CDR3 DNA: TGTGCCAGCAGTTTGGAGGGTACCGGCTATGGCTACACCTTC
CDR3 protein: CASSLEGTGYGYTF
CDR3 length: 14
V gene: TRBV6-6
clone size: .
D gene: .
J gene: TRBJ1-2

CDR3 DNA: TGTGCCAGCAGCGTTTCCGGGTATGGCTACACCTTC
CDR3 protein: CASSVSGYGYTF
CDR3 length: 12
V gene: TRBV2
clone size: .
D gene: .
J gene: TRBJ1-2

CDR3 DNA: TGCGCCAGCAGCTTTAAGGGGGGTGGTGAAAAACTGTTTTTT
CDR3 protein: CASSFKGGGEKLFF
CDR3 length: 14
V gene: TRBV5-1
clone size: .
D gene: .
J gene: TRBJ1-4

CDR3 DNA: TGTGCCTGGAGTACCCATCCAGGGGGCTACACCTTC
CDR3 protein: CAWSTHPGGYTF
CDR3 length: 12
V gene: TRBV30
clone size: .
D gene: .
J gene: TRBJ1-2

CDR3 DNA: TGTGCCAGCAGCTCTAGCGGGTTCTACGAGCAGTACTTC
CDR3 protein: CASSSSGFYEQYF
CDR3 length: 13
V gene: TRBV7-2
clone size: .
D gene: TRBD2
J gene: TRBJ2-7

CDR3 DNA: TGTGCCAGCAGCGTAGTACCCCGGACCGACTCTGGAAACACCATATATTTT
CDR3 protein: CASSVVPRTDSGNTIYF
CDR3 length: 17
V gene: TRBV9
clone size: .
D gene: .
J gene: TRBJ1-3

CDR3 DNA: TGTGCCAGCAGCTTAGAGGGCGGCAGAAAGAACACTGAAGCTTTCTTT
CDR3 protein: CASSLEGGRKNTEAFF
CDR3 length: 16
V gene: TRBV7-2
clone size: .
D gene: .
J gene: TRBJ1-1

CDR3 DNA: TGTGCCAGCAGTGTGTTGCTCCAAGAGACCCAGTACTTC
CDR3 protein: CASSVLLQETQYF
CDR3 length: 13
V gene: TRBV2
clone size: .
D gene: .
J gene: TRBJ2-5

CDR3 DNA: TGTGCCAGCAGTTACTCAGGGGTTAACTATGGCTACACCTTC
CDR3 protein: CASSYSGVNYGYTF
CDR3 length: 14
V gene: TRBV6-5
clone size: once
D gene: .
J gene: TRBJ1-2

CDR3 DNA: TGTGCCAGCAGCCGGGGGTACGAGCAGTACTTC
CDR3 protein: CASSRGYEQYF
CDR3 length: 11
V gene: TRBV11-2
clone size: few
D gene: .
J gene: TRBJ2-7

CDR3 DNA: TGTGCCAGTAGCCCCGCGCAGGGGAGCTCTGGGGCCAACGTCCTGACTTTC
CDR3 protein: CASSPAQGSSGANVLTF
CDR3 length: 17
V gene: TRBV19
clone size: .
D gene: .
J gene: TRBJ2-6

CDR3 DNA: TGTGCCTGGACTAGCGGGGGGCCCTACAATGAGCAGTTCTTC
CDR3 protein: CAWTSGGPYNEQFF
CDR3 length: 14
V gene: TRBV30
clone size: few
D gene: TRBD2
J gene: TRBJ2-1